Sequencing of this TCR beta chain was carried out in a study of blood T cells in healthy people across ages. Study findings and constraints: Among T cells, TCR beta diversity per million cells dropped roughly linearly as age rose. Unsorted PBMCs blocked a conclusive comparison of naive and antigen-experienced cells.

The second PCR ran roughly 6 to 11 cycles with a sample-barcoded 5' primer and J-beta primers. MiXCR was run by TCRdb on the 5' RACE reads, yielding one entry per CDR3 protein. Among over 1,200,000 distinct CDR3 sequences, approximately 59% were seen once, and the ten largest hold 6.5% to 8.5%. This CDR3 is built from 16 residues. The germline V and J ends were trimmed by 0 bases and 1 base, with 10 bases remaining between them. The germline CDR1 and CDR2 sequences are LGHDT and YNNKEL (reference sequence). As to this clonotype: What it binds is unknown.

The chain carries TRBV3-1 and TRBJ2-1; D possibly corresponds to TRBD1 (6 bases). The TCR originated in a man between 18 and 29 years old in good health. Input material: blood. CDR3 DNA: TGTGCCAGCAGCCAAGATGTGGGGGCATCCTACAATGAGCAGTTCTTC. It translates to CASSQDVGASYNEQFF.